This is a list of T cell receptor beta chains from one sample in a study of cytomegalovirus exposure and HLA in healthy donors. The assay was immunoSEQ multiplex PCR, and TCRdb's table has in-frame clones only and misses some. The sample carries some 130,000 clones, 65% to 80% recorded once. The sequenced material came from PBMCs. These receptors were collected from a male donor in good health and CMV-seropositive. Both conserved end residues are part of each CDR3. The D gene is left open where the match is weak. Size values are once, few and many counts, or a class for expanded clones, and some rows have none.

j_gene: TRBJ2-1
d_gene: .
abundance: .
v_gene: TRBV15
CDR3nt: TGTGCCACCAGCAGAGGCAGCGTGAGCTCCTACAATGAGCAGTTCTTC
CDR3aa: CATSRGSVSSYNEQFF

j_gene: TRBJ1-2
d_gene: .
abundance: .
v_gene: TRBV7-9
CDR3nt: TGTGCCAGCAGCTTAGTGTTGGGGGCGGAAGGCTACACCTTC
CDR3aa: CASSLVLGAEGYTF

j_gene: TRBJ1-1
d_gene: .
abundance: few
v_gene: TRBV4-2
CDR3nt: TGTGCCAGCAGCCAAGAAAACGGGGTAAACACTGAAGCTTTCTTT
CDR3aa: CASSQENGVNTEAFF

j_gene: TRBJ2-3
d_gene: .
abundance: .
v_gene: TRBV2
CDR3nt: TGTGCCAGCAGGAGGGAAATACTTCGAACAGATACGCAGTATTTT
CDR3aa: CASRREILRTDTQYF

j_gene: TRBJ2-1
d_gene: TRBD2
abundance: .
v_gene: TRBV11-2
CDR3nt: TGTGCCAGCAGCTCAACGCGCCTTCGGGGGGATGAGCAGTTCTTC
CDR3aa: CASSSTRLRGDEQFF

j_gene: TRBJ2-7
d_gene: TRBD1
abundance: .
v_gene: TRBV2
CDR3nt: TGTGCCAGCACCGGGACAGCCCTGTACGAGCAGTACTTC
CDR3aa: CASTGTALYEQYF

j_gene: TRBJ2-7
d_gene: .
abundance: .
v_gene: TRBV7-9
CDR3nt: TGTGCCAGCAGCTCCTCTGGAGCCTACGAGCAGTACTTC
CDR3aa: CASSSSGAYEQYF

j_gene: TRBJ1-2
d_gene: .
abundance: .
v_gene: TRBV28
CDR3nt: TGTGCCAGCAGCCCCGGACAGAACTATGGCTACACCTTC
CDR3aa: CASSPGQNYGYTF

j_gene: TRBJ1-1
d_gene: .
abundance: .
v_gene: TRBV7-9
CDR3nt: TGTGCCAGCAGAGACACAGGTTGGCCCATGAACACTGAAGCTTTCTTT
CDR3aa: CASRDTGWPMNTEAFF

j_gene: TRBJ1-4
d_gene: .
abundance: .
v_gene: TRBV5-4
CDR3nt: TGTGCCAGCAGCTTGGAGGGAGGGACTAATGAAAAACTGTTTTTT
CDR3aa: CASSLEGGTNEKLFF

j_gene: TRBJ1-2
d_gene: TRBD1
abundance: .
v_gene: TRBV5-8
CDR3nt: TGTGCCAGCAGCAAAAACCTCGGGACAGGCTATGGCTACACCTTC
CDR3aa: CASSKNLGTGYGYTF

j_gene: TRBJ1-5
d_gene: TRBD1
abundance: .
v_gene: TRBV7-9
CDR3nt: TGTGCCAGCAGCACAGGGACAGGGAACAATCAGCCCCAGCATTTT
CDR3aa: CASSTGTGNNQPQHF

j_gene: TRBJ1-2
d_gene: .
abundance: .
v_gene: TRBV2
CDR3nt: TGTGCCAGCAGATACATGGATGGCTACACCTTC
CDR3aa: CASRYMDGYTF

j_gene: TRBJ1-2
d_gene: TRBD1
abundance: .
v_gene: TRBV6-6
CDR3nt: TGTGCCAGCAGCGGGGACAGCACTAACTATGGCTACACCTTC
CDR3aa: CASSGDSTNYGYTF

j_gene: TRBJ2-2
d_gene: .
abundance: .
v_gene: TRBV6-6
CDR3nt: TGTGCCAGCAGTCCGGGACACTCGAACACCGGGGAGCTGTTTTTT
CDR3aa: CASSPGHSNTGELFF

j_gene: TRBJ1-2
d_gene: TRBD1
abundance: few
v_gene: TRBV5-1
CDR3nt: TGCGCCAGCAGCTGGGACGCAGGGGGGTCTAATGGCTACACCTTC
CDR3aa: CASSWDAGGSNGYTF

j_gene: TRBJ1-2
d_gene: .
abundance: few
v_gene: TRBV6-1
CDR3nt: TGTGCCAGCAGGGGAAGAAGGGTAGCAGGGTTGGGCTACACCTTC
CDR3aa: CASRGRRVAGLGYTF

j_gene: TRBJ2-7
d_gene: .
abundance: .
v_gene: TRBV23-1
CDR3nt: TGCGCCAGCAGCCCCGGACCGGCAGGGGACCCCTACGAGCAGTACTTC
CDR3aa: CASSPGPAGDPYEQYF

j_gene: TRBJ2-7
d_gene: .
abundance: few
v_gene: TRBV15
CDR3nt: TGTGCCACCAGCAGGGGGGGGACAGGCTTCTACGAGCAGTACTTC
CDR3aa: CATSRGGTGFYEQYF

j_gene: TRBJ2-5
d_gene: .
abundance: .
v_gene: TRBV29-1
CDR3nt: TGCAGCGTTGAAGAGGAGGGTGTGGCCACTTTGGCCCAGTACTTC
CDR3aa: CSVEEEGVATLAQYF

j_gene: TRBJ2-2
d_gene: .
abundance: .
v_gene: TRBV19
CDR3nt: TGTGCCAGTAGCTGGGCTACGAACACCGGGGAGCTGTTTTTT
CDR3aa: CASSWATNTGELFF

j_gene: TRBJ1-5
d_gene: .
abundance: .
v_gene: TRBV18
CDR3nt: TGTGCCAGCTCACCACCCGATCAGCCCCAGCATTTT
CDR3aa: CASSPPDQPQHF

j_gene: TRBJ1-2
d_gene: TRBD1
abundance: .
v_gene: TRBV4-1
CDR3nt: TGCGCCAGCAGCCAAACTGACAGGGTTGTCCTCGCGTATGGCTACACCTTC
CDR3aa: CASSQTDRVVLAYGYTF

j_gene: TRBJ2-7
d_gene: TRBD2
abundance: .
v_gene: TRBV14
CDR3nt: TGTGCCAGCAGCCAAGTATTAGCGGGGGGATACGAGCAGTACTTC
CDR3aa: CASSQVLAGGYEQYF

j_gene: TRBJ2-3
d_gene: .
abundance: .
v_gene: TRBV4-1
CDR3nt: TGCGCCAGCAGCCAAGGGAATAGCGAGTTCACAGATACGCAGTATTTT
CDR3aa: CASSQGNSEFTDTQYF

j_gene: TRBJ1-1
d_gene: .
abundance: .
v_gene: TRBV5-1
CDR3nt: TGCGCCAGCAGCTTGAACCCGGACACTGAAGCTTTCTTT
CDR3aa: CASSLNPDTEAFF